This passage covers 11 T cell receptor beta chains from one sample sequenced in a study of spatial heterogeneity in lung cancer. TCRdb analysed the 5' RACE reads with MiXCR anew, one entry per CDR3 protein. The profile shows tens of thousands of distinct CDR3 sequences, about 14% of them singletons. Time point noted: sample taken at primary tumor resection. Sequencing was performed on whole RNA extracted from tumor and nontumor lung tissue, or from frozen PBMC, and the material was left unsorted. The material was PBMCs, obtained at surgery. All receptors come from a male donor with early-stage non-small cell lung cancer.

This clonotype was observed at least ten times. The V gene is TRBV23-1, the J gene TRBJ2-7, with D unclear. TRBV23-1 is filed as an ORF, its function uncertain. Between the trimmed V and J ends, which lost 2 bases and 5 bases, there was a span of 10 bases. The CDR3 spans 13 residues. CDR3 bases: TGCGCCAGCAGTCAAGTCAAGGGCGACGAGCAGTACTTC. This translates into CASSQVKGDEQYF.

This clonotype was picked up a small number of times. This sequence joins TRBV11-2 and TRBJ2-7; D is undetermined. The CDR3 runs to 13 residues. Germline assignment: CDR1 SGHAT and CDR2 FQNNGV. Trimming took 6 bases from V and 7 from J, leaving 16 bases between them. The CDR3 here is CASSYPTLREQYF. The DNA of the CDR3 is TGTGCCAGCAGTTACCCCACCCTACGAGAGCAGTACTTC.

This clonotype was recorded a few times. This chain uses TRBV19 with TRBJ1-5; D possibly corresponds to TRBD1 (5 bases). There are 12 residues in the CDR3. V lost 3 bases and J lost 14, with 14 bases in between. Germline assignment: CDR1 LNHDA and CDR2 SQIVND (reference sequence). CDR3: CASSIRDGLKHF. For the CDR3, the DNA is TGTGCCAGTAGTATCCGGGACGGCCTCAAGCATTTT.

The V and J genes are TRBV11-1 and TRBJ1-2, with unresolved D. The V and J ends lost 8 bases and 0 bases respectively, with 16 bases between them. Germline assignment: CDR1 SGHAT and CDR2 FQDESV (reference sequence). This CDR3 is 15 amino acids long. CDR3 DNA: TGTGCCAGCCGCCGGACGGACGGAGCTAACTATGGCTACACCTTC. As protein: CASRRTDGANYGYTF.

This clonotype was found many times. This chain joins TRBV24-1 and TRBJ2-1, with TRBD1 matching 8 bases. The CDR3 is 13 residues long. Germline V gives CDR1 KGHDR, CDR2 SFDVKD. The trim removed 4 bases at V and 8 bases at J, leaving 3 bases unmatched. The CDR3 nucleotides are TGTGCCACCAGTGAATTGACAGGGGATGAGCAGTTCTTC. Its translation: CATSELTGDEQFF.

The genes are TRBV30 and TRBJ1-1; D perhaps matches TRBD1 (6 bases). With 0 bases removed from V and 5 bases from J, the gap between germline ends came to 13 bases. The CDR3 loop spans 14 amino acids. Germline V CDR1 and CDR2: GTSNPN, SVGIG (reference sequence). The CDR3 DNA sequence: TGTGCCTGGAGTGTACACAGGGTCGGGACTGAAGCTTTCTTT. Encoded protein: CAWSVHRVGTEAFF.

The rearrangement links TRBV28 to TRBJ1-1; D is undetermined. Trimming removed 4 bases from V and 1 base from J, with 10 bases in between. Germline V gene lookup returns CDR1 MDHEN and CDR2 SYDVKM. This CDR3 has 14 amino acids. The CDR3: CASSSPGENTEAFF. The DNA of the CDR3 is TGTGCCAGCAGTTCCCCGGGAGAGAACACTGAAGCTTTCTTT.

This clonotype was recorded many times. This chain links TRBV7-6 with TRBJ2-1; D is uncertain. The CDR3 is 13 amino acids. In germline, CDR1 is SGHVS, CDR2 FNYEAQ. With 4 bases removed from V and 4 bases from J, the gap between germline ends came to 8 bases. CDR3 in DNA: TGTGCCAGCAGCTCAAATCTTTACAATGAGCAGTTCTTC. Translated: CASSSNLYNEQFF.

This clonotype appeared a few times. CDR3 in DNA: TGTGCCAGCAGGGTGTTCGAGGGGGTCGAAGGGAGCACTGAAGCTTTCTTT. Translated: CASRVFEGVEGSTEAFF. The rearrangement joins TRBV7-8 to TRBJ1-1; tentatively, D is TRBD1 (6 bases). Germline V CDR1 and CDR2: SGHVS, FQNEAQ. CDR3 size: 17 residues. With 6 bases removed from V and 4 bases from J, the gap between germline ends came to 24 bases.

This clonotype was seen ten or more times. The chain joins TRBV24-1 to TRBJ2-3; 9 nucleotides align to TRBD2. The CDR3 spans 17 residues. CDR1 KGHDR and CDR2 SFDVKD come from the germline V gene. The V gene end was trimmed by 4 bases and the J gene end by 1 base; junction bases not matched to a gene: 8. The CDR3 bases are TGTGCCACCAGTGACTCCCTGACTAGCGGTGGCACAGATACGCAGTATTTT. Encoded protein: CATSDSLTSGGTDTQYF.

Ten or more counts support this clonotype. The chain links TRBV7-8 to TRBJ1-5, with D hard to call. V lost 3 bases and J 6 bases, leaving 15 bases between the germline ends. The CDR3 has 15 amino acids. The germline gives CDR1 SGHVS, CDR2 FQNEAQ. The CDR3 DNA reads TGTGCCAGCAGCTTCGATGTAATAATGGGTCAGCCCCAGCATTTT. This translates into CASSFDVIMGQPQHF.